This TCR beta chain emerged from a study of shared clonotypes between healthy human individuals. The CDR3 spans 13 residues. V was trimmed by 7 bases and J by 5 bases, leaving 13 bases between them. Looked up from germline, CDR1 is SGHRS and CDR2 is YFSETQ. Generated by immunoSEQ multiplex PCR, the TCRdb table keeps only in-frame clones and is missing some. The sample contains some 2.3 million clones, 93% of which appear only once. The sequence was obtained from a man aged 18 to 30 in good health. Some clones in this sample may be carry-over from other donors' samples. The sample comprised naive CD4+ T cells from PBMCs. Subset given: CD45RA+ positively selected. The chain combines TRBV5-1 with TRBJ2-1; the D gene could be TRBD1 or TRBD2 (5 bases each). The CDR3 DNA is TGCGCCAGCCATGGGGGAAGGAACAATGAGCAGTTCTTC. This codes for CASHGGRNNEQFF.